These 19 T cell receptor beta chains came from one sample sequenced in a study of post-analysis software for immune sequencing data. The study's findings and limits: Controls had lower frequencies than patients of about 5 TRBV segments, which included TRBV5-6, TRBV5-1 and TRBV20-1.

Carried by the TCR beta cDNA libraries were unique molecular identifiers. TCRdb re-analysed the PCR reads in MiXCR, keeping a single row per CDR3 protein. In the table there are about 380,000 distinct CDR3 sequences, roughly 30% of which are singletons. No antigens are known for them. The sequenced material came from blood. The source of these receptors is a girl aged 5-17 years with multiple sclerosis.

J is TRBJ1-5 and V is TRBV29-1; D uncertain. The germline CDR1 and CDR2 sequences are SQVTM and ANQGSEA. V was cut by 6 bases and J by 2 bases, with 8 bases left in between. The CDR3 totals 12 residues. The DNA for the CDR3 is TGCAGCGTAGTGGACGGCAATCAGCCCCAGCATTTT. Amino acid sequence: CSVVDGNQPQHF. Based on the CDR3 plus reference TRBV29-1 and TRBJ1-5, the full variable domain is SAVISQKPSRDICQRGTSLTIQCQVDSQVTMMFWYRQQPGQSLTLIATANQGSEATYESGFVIDKFPISRPNLTFSTLTVSNMSPEDSSIYLCSVVDGNQPQHFGDGTRLSIL.

This clonotype was detected a few times. In DNA form, the CDR3 reads TGCGCCAGCAGCTTGATTAACTCCTACGAGCAGTACTTC. This encodes CASSLINSYEQYF. The chain employs TRBV5-1 and TRBJ2-7; D unclear. Trimming left V 1 base short and J 0 bases short, with 5 bases between. The CDR3 extends over 13 amino acids. Germline V lookup: CDR1 SGHRS, CDR2 YFSETQ.

This chain joins TRBV12-3 or TRBV12-4 and TRBJ2-5, with 8 bases fitting TRBD1. This CDR3 has 14 amino acids. J was trimmed by 1 base and V by 3 bases; bases with no gene match: 1. The CDR3 here is CASSFTGGQETQYF. Here the CDR3 DNA reads TGTGCCAGCAGTTTCACAGGGGGCCAAGAGACCCAGTACTTC.

The chain joins TRBV30 to TRBJ2-5; no clear D gene. V lost 0 bases and J 1 base, leaving 9 bases between the germline ends. The CDR3 is 14 amino acids. The germline gives CDR1 GTSNPN, CDR2 SVGIG (reference sequence). CDR3 sequence (DNA): TGTGCCTGGAGTGTACTTATTAGCCAAGAGACCCAGTACTTC. It encodes CAWSVLISQETQYF.

This clonotype was seen many times. The V gene is TRBV7-9, the J gene TRBJ1-4; D is undetermined. From germline, CDR1 is SEHNR and CDR2 FQNEAQ (reference sequence). This CDR3 has 15 amino acids. V was pared by 1 base and J by 8 bases, with 14 bases between. The DNA for the CDR3 is TGTGCCAGCAGCTTAGTCGCAGGTTTCCGGGAAAAACTGTTTTTT. This translates into CASSLVAGFREKLFF.

This clonotype has just a few counts. This rearrangement joins TRBV29-1 to TRBJ2-4; perhaps TRBD2 as D (6 bases). Germline values: CDR1 SQVTM, CDR2 ANQGSEA. V was trimmed by 1 base and J by 8 bases, leaving 15 bases between them. This CDR3 spans 14 amino acids. Here the CDR3 DNA reads TGCAGCGTTGAAGGTCCGGGGGATGCGGACATTCAGTACTTC. Its translation is CSVEGPGDADIQYF.

This chain uses TRBV5-1 with TRBJ2-1, with 12 bases identical to TRBD2. The CDR3 extends over 14 amino acids. The germline CDR1 and CDR2 sequences are SGHRS and YFSETQ. J lost 7 bases, V lost 4 bases, and 3 bases had no gene match. The CDR3 DNA reads as TGCGCCAGCAGCCGGACTAGCGGGATAAATGAGCAGTTCTTC. Its protein is CASSRTSGINEQFF.

Only a few counts were recorded for this clonotype. The rearrangement uses TRBV29-1 and TRBJ2-1; D ambiguous. The germline V and J ends were trimmed by 3 bases and 6 bases, with 9 bases remaining between them. Germline V gene data show CDR1 as SQVTM and CDR2 as ANQGSEA. The CDR3 spans 12 residues. CDR3 sequence: CSVDTGFNEQFF. CDR3 DNA sequence: TGCAGCGTTGATACTGGGTTCAATGAGCAGTTCTTC.

This rearrangement joins TRBV6-1 to TRBJ2-1, with TRBD2 matching over 8 bases. The germline V gene encodes CDR1 MNHNS and CDR2 SASEGT. The V segment lost 5 bases and the J segment 0 bases; nucleotides outside the gene matches: 12. CDR3 length: 18 amino acids. The CDR3 DNA reads as TGTGCCAGCAGTCCCGGGCCACGGGGGGGGCGCTCCTACAATGAGCAGTTCTTC. Encoded protein: CASSPGPRGGRSYNEQFF.

This sequence joins TRBV5-1 and TRBJ1-2, with no clear D. Germline V lookup: CDR1 SGHRS, CDR2 YFSETQ. Between the trimmed V and J ends, which lost 5 bases and 4 bases, there was a span of 9 bases. This CDR3 spans 12 amino acids. The CDR3 DNA reads as TGCGCCAGCAGTCAGGCCAGCTATGGCTACACCTTC. It encodes CASSQASYGYTF.

This clonotype appeared a few times. The rearrangement uses TRBV10-2 and TRBJ2-1, with 11 bases that match TRBD2. CDR1 is WSHSY, CDR2 SAAADI, per germline. The junction had 11 bases not matched to a gene; V was cut back by 3 bases and J by 1 base. The CDR3 has 19 residues. DNA of the CDR3: TGCGCCAGCAGTGAAGGTCCTAGCGGGGGGCTGAGTTCCTACAATGAGCAGTTCTTC. Translation: CASSEGPSGGLSSYNEQFF.

The chain joins TRBV7-9 to TRBJ1-4; D might be TRBD1 (5 bases). V lost 2 bases and J 7 bases, leaving 14 bases between the germline ends. CDR3 length: 15 amino acids. Per germline, CDR1 SEHNR and CDR2 FQNEAQ (reference sequence). CDR3 sequence reads: CASSLRPTQGEKLFF. The CDR3 nucleotides read TGTGCCAGCAGCTTAAGGCCCACTCAGGGTGAAAAACTGTTTTTT.

This clonotype turned up a few times. The chain links TRBV11-2 to TRBJ2-5; 8 nucleotides agree with TRBD2. CDR1 is SGHAT and CDR2 is FQNNGV in the germline V gene. Losses at the gene ends were 1 base for V and 2 bases for J; bases not matched to a gene: 12. This CDR3 has 18 amino acids. Written as DNA, the CDR3 is TGTGCCAGCAGCTTAGTGGGACGGGGGGGCCCGGTACAAGAGACCCAGTACTTC. Protein sequence: CASSLVGRGGPVQETQYF.

Only a few counts were recorded for this clonotype. The V and J genes are TRBV3-1 and TRBJ2-1; 10 bases are shared with TRBD2. Per the germline V gene, CDR1 is LGHDT and CDR2 is YNNKEL (reference sequence). V was pared by 4 bases and J by 9 bases, with 9 bases of the junction left unmatched. CDR3 size: 15 residues. CDR3 nucleotides: TGTGCCAGCAGCCCCCTAGCGGGGGCGAAGGGTGAGCAGTTCTTC. Protein sequence: CASSPLAGAKGEQFF.

The chain employs TRBV9 and TRBJ2-3, with a weak D call TRBD1 (6 bases). Germline V gene sequence: CDR1 SGDLS, CDR2 YYNGEE. The CDR3 runs to 15 residues. Trimming removed 3 bases from V and 4 bases from J, with 15 bases in between. CDR3 nucleotide sequence: TGTGCCAGCAGCGGTGACTGGAAGGGGGCAGATACGCAGTATTTT. Its protein product is CASSGDWKGADTQYF. The full variable domain, with the rest looked up from reference TRBV9 and TRBJ2-3, is DSGVTQTPKHLITATGQRVTLRCSPRSGDLSVYWYQQSLDQGLQFLIQYYNGEERAKGNILERFSAQQFPDLHSELNLSSLELGDSALYFCASSGDWKGADTQYFGPGTRLTVL.

The chain couples TRBV6-5 to TRBJ2-7; 11 nucleotides align to TRBD2. The germline V gene encodes CDR1 MNHEY and CDR2 SVGAGI. V shed 6 bases, J shed 3 bases, and the junction held 4 bases outside the gene matches. The CDR3 covers 14 residues. CDR3 sequence (DNA): TGTGCCAGCAGGGGGGGGACTAGCGGCTACGAGCAGTACTTC. Residues: CASRGGTSGYEQYF.

A few counts support this clonotype. The V call is TRBV18, the J call TRBJ2-7, with D maybe TRBD2 (5 bases). CDR3 length: 12 amino acids. The V gene lost 1 base and the J gene lost 5 bases, with 6 bases spanning the gap. Germline-derived CDR1 and CDR2 are KGHSH and LQKENI. The CDR3 sequence is CASSPQGDEQYF. The CDR3, as DNA: TGTGCCAGCTCACCACAGGGAGACGAGCAGTACTTC.

The rearrangement links TRBV5-5 to TRBJ1-1, with TRBD1 matching 7 bases. With V trimmed by 0 bases and J by 1 base, 3 bases remained unmatched. The germline V gene has CDR1 SGHKS and CDR2 YYEKEE (reference sequence). The CDR3 consists of 15 residues. CDR3 DNA sequence: TGTGCCAGCAGCTTGGAATACAGGGGGAACACTGAAGCTTTCTTT. It encodes CASSLEYRGNTEAFF.

Regarding this clonotype: A junction end diverges from the germline sequence, so it may reflect a read error. This rearrangement joins TRBV7-7 to TRBJ2-1, with TRBD1 matching 8 bases. This CDR3 contains 13 residues. CDR1 is SSHAT, CDR2 FNYEAQ, per germline (reference sequence). For the CDR3, the DNA is TGTGCTAGCAGCACCGGGACAGGCAATGAGCAGTTCTTC. Amino acids: CASSTGTGNEQFF.